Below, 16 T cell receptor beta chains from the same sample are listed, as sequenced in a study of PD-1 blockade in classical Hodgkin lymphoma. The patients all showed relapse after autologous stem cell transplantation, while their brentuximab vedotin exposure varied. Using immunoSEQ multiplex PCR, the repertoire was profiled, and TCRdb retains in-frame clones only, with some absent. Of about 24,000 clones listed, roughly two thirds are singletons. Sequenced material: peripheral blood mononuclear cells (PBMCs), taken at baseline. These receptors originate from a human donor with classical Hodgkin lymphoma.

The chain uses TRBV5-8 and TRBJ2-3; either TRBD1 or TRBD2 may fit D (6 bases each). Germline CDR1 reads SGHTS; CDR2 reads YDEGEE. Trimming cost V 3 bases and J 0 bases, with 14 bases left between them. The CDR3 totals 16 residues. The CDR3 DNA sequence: TGTGCCAGCAGCTCATTCGTCGGGGGCAGCACAGATACGCAGTATTTT. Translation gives CASSSFVGGSTDTQYF.

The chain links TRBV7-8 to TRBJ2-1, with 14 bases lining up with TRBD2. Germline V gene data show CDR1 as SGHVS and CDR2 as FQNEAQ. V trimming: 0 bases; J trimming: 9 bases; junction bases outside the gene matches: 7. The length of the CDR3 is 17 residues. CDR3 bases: TGTGCCAGCAGCTTAGCGCTGACTAGCGGGGGGGCCGTTGAGCAGTTCTTC. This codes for CASSLALTSGGAVEQFF.

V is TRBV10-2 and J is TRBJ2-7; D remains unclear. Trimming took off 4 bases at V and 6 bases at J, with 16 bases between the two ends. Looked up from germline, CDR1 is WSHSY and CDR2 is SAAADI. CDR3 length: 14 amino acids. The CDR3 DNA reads TGCGCCAGCAGTGTATTGCTAGGTGGCTCCGAGCAGTACTTC. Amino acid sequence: CASSVLLGGSEQYF.

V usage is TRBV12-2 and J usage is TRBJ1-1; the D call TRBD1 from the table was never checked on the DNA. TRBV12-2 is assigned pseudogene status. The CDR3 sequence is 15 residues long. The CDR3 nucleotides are TGTGCAAGTCGCTTAGATAGGACAGGGAACACTGAAGCTTTCTTT. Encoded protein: CASRLDRTGNTEAFF.

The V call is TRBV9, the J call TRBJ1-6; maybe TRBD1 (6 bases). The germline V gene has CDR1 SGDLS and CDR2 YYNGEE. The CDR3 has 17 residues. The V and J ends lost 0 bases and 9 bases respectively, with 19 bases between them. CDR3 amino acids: CASSVGGRGHPSSPLHF. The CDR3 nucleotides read TGTGCCAGCAGCGTAGGAGGTCGGGGACACCCAAGTTCACCCCTCCACTTT. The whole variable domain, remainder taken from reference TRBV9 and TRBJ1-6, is DSGVTQTPKHLITATGQRVTLRCSPRSGDLSVYWYQQSLDQGLQFLIQYYNGEERAKGNILERFSAQQFPDLHSELNLSSLELGDSALYFCASSVGGRGHPSSPLHFGNGTRLTVT.

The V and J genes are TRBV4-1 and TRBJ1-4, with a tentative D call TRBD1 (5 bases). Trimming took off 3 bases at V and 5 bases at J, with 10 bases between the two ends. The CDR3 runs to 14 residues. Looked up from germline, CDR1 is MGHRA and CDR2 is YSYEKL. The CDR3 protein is CASSHRAGNEKLFF. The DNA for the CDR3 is TGCGCCAGCAGCCACAGGGCGGGAAATGAAAAACTGTTTTTT.

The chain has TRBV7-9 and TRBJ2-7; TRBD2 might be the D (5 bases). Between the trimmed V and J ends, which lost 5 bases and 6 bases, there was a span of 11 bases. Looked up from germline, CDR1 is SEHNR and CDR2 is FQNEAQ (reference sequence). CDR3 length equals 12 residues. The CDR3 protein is CASSRGGGEQYF. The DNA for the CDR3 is TGTGCCAGCAGCCGCGGCGGAGGCGAGCAGTACTTC.

The CDR3 protein is CASTISGGGQLFF. CDR3 bases: TGTGCCAGTACCATCTCTGGGGGGGGACAATTGTTCTTC. V is TRBV19 and J is TRBJ2-1; possibly TRBD2 for D (7 bases). Germline values: CDR1 LNHDA, CDR2 SQIVND (reference sequence). The V gene lost 7 bases and the J gene lost 15 bases, with 22 bases spanning the gap. The CDR3 totals 13 residues.

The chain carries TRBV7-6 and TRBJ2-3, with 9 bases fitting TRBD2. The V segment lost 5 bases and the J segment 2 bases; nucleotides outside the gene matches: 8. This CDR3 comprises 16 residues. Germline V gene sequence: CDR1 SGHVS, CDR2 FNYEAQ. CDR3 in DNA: TGTGCCAGCAGCCCCCAGGGACTAGCACCCACAGATACGCAGTATTTT. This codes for CASSPQGLAPTDTQYF.

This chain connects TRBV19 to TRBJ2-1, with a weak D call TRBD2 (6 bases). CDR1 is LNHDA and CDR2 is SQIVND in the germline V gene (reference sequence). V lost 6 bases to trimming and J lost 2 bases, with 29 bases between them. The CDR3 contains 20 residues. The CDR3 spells CASSGLLEPRPDQTYNEQFF. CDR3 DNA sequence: TGTGCCAGTAGCGGACTACTAGAGCCCCGGCCGGATCAGACCTACAATGAGCAGTTCTTC.

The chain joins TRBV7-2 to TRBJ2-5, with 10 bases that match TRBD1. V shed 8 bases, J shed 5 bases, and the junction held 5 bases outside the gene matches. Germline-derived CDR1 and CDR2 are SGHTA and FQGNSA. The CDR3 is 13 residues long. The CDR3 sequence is CASGDRGGETQYF. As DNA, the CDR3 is TGTGCCAGCGGGGACAGGGGAGGGGAGACCCAGTACTTC.

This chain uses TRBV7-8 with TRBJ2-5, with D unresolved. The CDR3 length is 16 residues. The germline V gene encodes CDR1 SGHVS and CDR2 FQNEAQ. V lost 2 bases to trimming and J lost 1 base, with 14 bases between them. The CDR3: CASSLNRPDSQETQYF. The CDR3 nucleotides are TGTGCCAGCAGCTTAAACCGGCCGGATTCCCAAGAGACCCAGTACTTC. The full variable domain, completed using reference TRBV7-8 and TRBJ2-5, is GAGVSQSPRYKVAKRGQDVALRCDPISGHVSLFWYQQALGQGPEFLTYFQNEAQLDKSGLPSDRFFAERPEGSVSTLKIQRTQQEDSAVYLCASSLNRPDSQETQYFGPGTRLLVL.

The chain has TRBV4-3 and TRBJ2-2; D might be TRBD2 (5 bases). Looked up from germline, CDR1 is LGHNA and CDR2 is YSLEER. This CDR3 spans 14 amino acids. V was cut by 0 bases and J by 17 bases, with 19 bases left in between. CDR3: CASSQDHRGAGTFF. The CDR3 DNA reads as TGCGCCAGCAGCCAAGATCACCGGGGAGCCGGTACTTTTTTT.

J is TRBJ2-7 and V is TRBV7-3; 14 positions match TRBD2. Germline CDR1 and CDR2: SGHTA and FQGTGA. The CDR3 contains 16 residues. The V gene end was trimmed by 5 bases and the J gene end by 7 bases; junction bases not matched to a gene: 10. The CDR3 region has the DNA TGTGCCAGCAGCCCCCGGACTAGCGGGGGGTCCCTGGAGCAGTACTTC. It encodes CASSPRTSGGSLEQYF.

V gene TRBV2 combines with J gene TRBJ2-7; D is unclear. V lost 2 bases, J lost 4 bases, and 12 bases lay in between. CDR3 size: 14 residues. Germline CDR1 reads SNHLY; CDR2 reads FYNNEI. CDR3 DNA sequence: TGTGCCAGCAGTGAAAGTTCTCTAGGTTACGAGCAGTACTTC. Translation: CASSESSLGYEQYF.

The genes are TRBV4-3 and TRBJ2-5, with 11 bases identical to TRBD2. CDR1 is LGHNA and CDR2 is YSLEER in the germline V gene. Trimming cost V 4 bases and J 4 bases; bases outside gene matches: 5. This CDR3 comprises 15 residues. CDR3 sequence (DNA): TGCGCCAGCAGCCCGACTAGCGGGGTAGGAGAGACCCAGTACTTC. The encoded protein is CASSPTSGVGETQYF.